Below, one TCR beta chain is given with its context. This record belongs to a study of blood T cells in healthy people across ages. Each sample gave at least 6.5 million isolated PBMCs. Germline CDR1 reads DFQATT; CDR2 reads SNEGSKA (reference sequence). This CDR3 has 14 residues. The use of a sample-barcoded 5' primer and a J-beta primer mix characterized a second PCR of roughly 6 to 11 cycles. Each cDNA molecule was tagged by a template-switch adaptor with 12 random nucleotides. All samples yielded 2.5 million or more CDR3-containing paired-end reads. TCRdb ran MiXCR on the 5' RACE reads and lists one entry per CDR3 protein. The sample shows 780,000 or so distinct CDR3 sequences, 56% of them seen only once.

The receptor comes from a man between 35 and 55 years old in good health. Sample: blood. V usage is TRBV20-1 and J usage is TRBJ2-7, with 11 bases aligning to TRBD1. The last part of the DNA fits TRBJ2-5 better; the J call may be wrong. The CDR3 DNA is TGCAGTGCCGAGGACAGGGGGCACGGGGAGACCCAGTACTTC. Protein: CSAEDRGHGETQYF.